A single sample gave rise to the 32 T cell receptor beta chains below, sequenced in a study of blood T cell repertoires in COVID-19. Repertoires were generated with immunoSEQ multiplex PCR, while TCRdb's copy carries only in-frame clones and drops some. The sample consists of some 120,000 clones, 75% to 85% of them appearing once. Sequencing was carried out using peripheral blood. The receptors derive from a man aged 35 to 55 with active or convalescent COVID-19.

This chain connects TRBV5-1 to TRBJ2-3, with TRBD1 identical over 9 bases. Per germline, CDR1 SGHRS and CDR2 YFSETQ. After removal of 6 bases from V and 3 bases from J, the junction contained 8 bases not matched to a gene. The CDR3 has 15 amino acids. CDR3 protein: CASTVQGAATDTQYF. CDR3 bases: TGCGCCAGCACGGTACAGGGGGCGGCGACAGATACGCAGTATTTT.

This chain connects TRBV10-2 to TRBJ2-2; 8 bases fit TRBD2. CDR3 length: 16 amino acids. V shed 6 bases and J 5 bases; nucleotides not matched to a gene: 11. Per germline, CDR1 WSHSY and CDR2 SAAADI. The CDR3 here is CASSQSGRAGTGELFF. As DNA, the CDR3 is TGCGCCAGCAGCCAGAGCGGGAGAGCAGGAACCGGGGAGCTGTTTTTT.

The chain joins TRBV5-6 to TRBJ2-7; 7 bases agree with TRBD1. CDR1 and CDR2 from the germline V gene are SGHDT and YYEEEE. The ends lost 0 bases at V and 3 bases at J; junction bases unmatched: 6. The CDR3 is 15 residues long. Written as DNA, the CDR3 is TGTGCCAGCAGCTTGGGACAGGGTAAGTTCTACGAGCAGTACTTC. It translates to CASSLGQGKFYEQYF.

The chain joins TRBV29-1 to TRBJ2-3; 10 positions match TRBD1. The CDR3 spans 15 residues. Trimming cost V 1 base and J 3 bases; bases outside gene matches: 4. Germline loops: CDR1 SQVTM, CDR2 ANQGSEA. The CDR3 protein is CSVEGTGGWTDTQYF. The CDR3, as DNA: TGCAGCGTTGAAGGGACAGGGGGGTGGACAGATACGCAGTATTTT.

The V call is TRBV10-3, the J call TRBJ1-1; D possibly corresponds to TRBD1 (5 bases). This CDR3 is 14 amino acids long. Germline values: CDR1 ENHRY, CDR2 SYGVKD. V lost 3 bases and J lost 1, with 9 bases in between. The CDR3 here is CAISDPTENTEAFF. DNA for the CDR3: TGTGCCATCAGTGATCCGACAGAGAACACTGAAGCTTTCTTT.

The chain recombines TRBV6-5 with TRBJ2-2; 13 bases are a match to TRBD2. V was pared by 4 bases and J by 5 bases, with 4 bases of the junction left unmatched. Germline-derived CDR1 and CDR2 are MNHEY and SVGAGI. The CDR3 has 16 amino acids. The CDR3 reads CASSSGLAGQTGELFF. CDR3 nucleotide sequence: TGTGCCAGCAGTTCGGGACTAGCGGGACAGACCGGGGAGCTGTTTTTT.

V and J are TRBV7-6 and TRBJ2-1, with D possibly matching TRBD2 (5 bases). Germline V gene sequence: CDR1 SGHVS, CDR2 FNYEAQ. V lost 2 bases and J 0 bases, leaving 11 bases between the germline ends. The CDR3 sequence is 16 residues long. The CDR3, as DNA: TGTGCCAGCAGCTTATTAGGGCGGGTCTCCTACAATGAGCAGTTCTTC. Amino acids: CASSLLGRVSYNEQFF.

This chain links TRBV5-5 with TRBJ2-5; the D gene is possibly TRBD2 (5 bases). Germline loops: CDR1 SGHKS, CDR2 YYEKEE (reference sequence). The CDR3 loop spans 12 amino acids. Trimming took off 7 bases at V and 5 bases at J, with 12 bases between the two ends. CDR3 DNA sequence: TGTGCCAGCGGCGAGGGTTCTGAGACCCAGTACTTC. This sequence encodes CASGEGSETQYF.

CDR3 sequence reads: CSVEEAYNEQFF. DNA of the CDR3: TGCAGCGTTGAGGAGGCTTACAATGAGCAGTTCTTC. The chain carries TRBV29-1 and TRBJ2-1, with D possibly TRBD2 on 5 matching bases. This CDR3 has 12 amino acids. Per the germline V gene, CDR1 is SQVTM and CDR2 is ANQGSEA. The germline V and J ends were trimmed by 3 bases and 4 bases, with 7 bases remaining between them.

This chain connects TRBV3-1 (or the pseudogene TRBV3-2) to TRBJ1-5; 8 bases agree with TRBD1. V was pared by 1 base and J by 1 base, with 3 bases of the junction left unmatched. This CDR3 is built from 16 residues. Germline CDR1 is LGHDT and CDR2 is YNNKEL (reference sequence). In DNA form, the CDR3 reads TGTGCCAGCAGCCAAGCAGGGGGCGTCAGCAATCAGCCCCAGCATTTT. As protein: CASSQAGGVSNQPQHF.

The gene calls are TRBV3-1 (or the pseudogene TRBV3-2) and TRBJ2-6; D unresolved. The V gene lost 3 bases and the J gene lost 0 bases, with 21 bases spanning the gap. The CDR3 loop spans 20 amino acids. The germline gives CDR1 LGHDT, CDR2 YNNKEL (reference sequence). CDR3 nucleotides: TGTGCCAGCAGCCAGCGGCCTCCTCCCGGTAGCATCTCTGGGGCCAACGTCCTGACTTTC. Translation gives CASSQRPPPGSISGANVLTF.

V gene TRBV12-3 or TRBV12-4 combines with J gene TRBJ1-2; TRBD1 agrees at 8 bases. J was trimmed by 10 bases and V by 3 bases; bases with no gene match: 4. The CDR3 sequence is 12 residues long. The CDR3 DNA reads TGTGCCAGCAGTTTTGTGGGACAGGCCTACACCTTC. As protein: CASSFVGQAYTF.

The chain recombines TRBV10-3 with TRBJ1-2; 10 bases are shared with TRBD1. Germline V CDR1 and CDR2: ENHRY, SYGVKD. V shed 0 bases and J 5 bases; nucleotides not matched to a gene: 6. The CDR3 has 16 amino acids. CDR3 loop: CAISESGDRGGYGYTF. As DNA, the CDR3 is TGTGCCATCAGTGAGTCGGGGGACAGGGGAGGATATGGCTACACCTTC.

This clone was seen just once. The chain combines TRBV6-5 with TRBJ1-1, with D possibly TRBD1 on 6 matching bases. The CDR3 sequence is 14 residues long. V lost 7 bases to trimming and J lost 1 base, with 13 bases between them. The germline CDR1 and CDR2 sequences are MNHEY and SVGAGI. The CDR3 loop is CASKGRGSNTEAFF. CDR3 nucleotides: TGTGCCAGCAAAGGCAGGGGCTCGAACACTGAAGCTTTCTTT.

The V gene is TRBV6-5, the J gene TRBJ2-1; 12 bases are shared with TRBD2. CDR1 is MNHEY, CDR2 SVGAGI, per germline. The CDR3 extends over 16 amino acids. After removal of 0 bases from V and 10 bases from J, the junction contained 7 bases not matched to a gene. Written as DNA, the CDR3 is TGTGCCAGCAGTTACTCGACTAGCGGGGGCGGGTCAGAGCAGTTCTTC. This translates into CASSYSTSGGGSEQFF.

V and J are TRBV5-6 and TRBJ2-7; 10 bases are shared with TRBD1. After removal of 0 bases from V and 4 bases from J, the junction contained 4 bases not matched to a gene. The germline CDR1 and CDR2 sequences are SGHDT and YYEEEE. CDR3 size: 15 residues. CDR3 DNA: TGTGCCAGCAGCTTGGTAGGACAGGGGGTGTACGAGCAGTACTTC. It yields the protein CASSLVGQGVYEQYF.

The CDR3 sequence is CASHGQGYGNTIYF. The CDR3 DNA sequence: TGTGCCAGTCACGGACAGGGGTATGGAAACACCATATATTTT. The V call is TRBV19, the J call TRBJ1-3, with TRBD1 matching over 9 bases. The CDR3 length is 14 residues. Per the germline V gene, CDR1 is LNHDA and CDR2 is SQIVND (reference sequence). V shed 8 bases, J shed 3 bases, and the junction held 5 bases outside the gene matches.

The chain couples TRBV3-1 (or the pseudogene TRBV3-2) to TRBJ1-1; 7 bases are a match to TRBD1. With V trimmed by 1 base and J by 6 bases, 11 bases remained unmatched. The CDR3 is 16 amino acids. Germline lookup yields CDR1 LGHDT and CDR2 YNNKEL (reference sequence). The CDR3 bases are TGTGCCAGCAGCCAAGGGCGGACAGGCGGCCACGCTGAAGCTTTCTTT. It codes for CASSQGRTGGHAEAFF.

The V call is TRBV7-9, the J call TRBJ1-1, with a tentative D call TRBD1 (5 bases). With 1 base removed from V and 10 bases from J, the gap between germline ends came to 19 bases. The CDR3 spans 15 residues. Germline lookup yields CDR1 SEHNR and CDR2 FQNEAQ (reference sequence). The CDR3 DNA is TGTGCCAGCAGCTTAGTGTTTGGACCCTCCGGGGGAGCTTTCTTT. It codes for CASSLVFGPSGGAFF.

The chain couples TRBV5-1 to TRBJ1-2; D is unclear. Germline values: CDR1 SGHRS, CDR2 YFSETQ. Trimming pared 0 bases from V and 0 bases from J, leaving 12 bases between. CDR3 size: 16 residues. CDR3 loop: CASSLDHSRSNYGYTF. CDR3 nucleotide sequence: TGCGCCAGCAGCTTGGACCACAGCCGTTCTAACTATGGCTACACCTTC. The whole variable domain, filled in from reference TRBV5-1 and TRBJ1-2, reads KAGVTQTPRYLIKTRGQQVTLSCSPISGHRSVSWYQQTPGQGLQFLFEYFSETQRNKGNFPGRFSGRQFSNSRSEMNVSTLELGDSALYLCASSLDHSRSNYGYTFGSGTRLTVV.

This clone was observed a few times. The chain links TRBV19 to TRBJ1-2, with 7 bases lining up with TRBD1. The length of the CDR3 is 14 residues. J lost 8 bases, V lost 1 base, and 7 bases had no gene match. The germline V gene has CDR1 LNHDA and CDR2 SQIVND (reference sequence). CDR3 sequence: CASSIAGGEFGYTF. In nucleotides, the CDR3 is TGTGCCAGTAGTATAGCAGGGGGAGAATTCGGCTACACCTTC.

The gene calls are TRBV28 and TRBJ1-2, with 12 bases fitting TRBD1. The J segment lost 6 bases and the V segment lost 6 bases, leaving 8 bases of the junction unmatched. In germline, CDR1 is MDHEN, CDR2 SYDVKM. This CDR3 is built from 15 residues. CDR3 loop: CASRPPGTGGNGYTF. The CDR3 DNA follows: TGTGCCAGCAGGCCCCCGGGGACAGGGGGCAATGGCTACACCTTC.

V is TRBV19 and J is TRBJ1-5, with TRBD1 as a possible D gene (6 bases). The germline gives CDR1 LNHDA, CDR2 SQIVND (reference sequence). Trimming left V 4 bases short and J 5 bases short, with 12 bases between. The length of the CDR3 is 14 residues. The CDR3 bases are TGTGCCAGTAGTACGGACAGTGTCTATCAGCCCCAGCATTTT. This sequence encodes CASSTDSVYQPQHF.

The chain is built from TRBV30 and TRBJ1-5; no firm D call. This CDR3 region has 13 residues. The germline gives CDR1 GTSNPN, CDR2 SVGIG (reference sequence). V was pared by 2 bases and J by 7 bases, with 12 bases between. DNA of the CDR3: TGTGCCTGGAGTAGCTCAGGCGGGCAGCCCCAGCATTTT. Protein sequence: CAWSSSGGQPQHF.

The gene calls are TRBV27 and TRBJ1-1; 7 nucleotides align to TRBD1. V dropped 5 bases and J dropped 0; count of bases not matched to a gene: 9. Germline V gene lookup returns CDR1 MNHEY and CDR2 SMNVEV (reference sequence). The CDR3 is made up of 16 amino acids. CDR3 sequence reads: CASSKPTGIMNTEAFF. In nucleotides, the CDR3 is TGTGCCAGCAGTAAACCGACAGGGATAATGAACACTGAAGCTTTCTTT.

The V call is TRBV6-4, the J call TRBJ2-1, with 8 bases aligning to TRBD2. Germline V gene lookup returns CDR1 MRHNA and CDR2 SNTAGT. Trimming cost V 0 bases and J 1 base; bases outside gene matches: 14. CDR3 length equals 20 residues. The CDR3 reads CASSDSSRGGGLPSYNEQFF. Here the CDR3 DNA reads TGTGCCAGCAGTGACTCCTCGAGGGGCGGGGGGCTCCCGTCCTACAATGAGCAGTTCTTC.

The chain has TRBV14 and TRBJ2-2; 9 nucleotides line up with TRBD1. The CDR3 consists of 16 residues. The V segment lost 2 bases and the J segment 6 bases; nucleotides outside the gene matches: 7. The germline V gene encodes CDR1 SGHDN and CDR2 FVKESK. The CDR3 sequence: CASSQSTGGAPGELFF. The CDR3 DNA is TGTGCCAGCAGCCAATCTACAGGGGGCGCCCCCGGGGAGCTGTTTTTT.

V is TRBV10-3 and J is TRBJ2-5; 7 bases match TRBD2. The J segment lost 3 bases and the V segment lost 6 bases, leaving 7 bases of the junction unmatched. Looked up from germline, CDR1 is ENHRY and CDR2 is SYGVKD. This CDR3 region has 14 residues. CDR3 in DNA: TGTGCCATCAGGGGAGGGTTGGGGGAAGAGACCCAGTACTTC. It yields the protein CAIRGGLGEETQYF.

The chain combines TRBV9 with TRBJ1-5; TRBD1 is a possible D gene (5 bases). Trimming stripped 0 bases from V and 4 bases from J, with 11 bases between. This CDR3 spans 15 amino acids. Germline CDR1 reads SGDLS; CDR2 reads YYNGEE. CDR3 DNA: TGTGCCAGCAGCGTAGAAACGGGGGAGAATCAGCCCCAGCATTTT. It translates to CASSVETGENQPQHF.

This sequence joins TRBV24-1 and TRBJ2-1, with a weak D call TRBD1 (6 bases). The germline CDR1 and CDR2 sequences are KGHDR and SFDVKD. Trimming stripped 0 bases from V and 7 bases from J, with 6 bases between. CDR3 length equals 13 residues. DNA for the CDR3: TGTGCCACCAGTGATTTGCAGGGGAATGAGCAGTTCTTC. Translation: CATSDLQGNEQFF.

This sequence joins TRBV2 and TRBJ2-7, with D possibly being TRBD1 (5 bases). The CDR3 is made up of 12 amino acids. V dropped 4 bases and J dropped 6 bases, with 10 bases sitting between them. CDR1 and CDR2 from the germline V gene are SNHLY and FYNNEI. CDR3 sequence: CASSASRGEQYF. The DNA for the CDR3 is TGTGCCAGCAGTGCCAGTAGGGGCGAGCAGTACTTC.

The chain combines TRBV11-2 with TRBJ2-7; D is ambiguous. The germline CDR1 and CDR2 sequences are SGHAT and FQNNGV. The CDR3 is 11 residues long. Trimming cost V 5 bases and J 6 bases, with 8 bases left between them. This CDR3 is CASSPKREQYF. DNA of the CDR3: TGTGCCAGCAGCCCGAAGCGCGAGCAGTACTTC.